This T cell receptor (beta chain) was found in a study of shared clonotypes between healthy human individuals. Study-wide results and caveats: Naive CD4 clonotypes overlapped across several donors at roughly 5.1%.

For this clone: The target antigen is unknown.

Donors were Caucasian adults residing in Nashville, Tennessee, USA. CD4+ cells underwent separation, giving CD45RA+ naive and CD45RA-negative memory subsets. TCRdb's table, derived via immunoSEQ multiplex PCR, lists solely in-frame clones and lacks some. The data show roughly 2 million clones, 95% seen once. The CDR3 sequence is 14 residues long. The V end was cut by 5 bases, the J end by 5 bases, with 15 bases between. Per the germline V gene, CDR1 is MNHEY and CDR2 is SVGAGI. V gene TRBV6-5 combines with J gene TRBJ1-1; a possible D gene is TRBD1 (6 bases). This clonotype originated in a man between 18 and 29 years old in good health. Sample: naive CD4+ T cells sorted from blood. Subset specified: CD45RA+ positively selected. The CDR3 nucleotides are TGTGCCAGCAGTCGGGACACCCTCGGGACTGAAGCTTTCTTT. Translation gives CASSRDTLGTEAFF.